The present TCR beta chain was sequenced within a study of T cell responses to AZD1222 COVID-19 vaccine (TCRdb year 2021). Turning to the overall study: TCR sequencing was performed for over 230 trial participants, of whom around 210 were given two doses of AZD1222 and some 25 were given two doses of MenACWY control vaccine. Trial participants were enrolled by age into 18-55, 56-69 and 70-plus year subgroups, with 148, 28 and 57 TCR-sequenced participants respectively. Summary of the overall study and its limitations: After two AZD1222 doses, spike-specific TCR breadth and depth were significantly higher than at day 0 and than in MenACWY recipients. The 56-69-year group was small, and its depth increase did not reach significance, likely because of low power. Because no samples from the day 14 peak response were available, repertoires could be characterized only after the peak T cell response. Conclusions about previously exposed vaccinees are limited, since just 5 to 7 AZD1222 recipients were seropositive for SARS-CoV-2 at baseline. The whole spike protein was spanned by vaccine-associated CD4 TCRs, and dominant responses were seen in regions 160-218 and 743-854. Epitopes outside the regions mutated in the B.1.351 and B.1.1.7 variants were reportedly recognized by nearly half of the unique spike-specific TCRs. Most participants were white British and females outnumbered males, and the authors suggested that clonal diversity may have been underestimated.

The time point label for this specimen denotes: about 28 days (+/-7) after the second vaccine dose. AZD1222 recipients with second doses at about 4 weeks or about 12 weeks were pooled, because spike-specific TCR depth and breadth did not differ between schedules. Vaccinee samples came from UK trials COV001 and COV002, including a single-blind randomized controlled phase 2/3 trial of AZD1222 (ChAdOx1 nCoV-19) in healthy adults. Trial participant PBMC samples were collected at day 0 and day 28 after the second dose for TCRbeta chain sequencing. Comments on this clone: Its antigen has not been determined. Base qualities are not provided; no much larger clone lies one nucleotide away.

The CDR3 regions of human TCRbeta chains were analyzed by immunosequencing. The published analysis was carried out like this. Repertoire TCRs were checked for matches against a reference library of SARS-CoV-2-specific TCRs that had been generated using the MIRA antigen-specificity platform. Breadth was defined as the fraction of unique TCRs that were SARS-CoV-2-associated. Depth was defined as the fraction of total T cells that were SARS-CoV-2-associated. Using the MIRA data, every spike-specific TCR was mapped to the spike region that the TCR reacted to and assigned to either a CD4 or a CD8 class. Log10-transformed breadth and depth values were compared by one-way ANOVA with Sidak's multiple comparisons tests. The source is immuneACCESS, and TCRdb retained only in-frame sequences with V and J called. Part of the clones is not carried over; for the studies checked, unresolved V genes explain less than half of this, and the remainder is unexplained. The DNA gave D and trimming, while V, J and clone size come from that table. The sample table records about 150,000 clones; roughly 86% of these occur just once. The ten largest clones add up to roughly 5.1% of the sample.

There are 16 amino acids in the CDR3, from cysteine to phenylalanine inclusive. The kept DNA is CDR3 alone, 48 bases in frame from the first base. In the germline V gene, CDR1 corresponds to SGDLS and CDR2 to YYNGEE. The junction shows trimming of 2 bases on V and 5 bases on J, and the gene matches do not reach 10 bases of it. The V and J genes are TRBV9 and TRBJ2-5; TRBD1 agrees with 9 junctional bases. The source was peripheral blood, collected 28 days after the second AZD1222 dose. This TCR was recovered from an adult who received the AZD1222 COVID-19 vaccine. CDR3 protein: CASSVGQGQRGETQYF. The nucleotide sequence reads as follows: TGTGCCAGCAGCGTGGGACAGGGTCAAAGGGGGGAGACCCAGTACTTC. Reference TRBV9 and TRBJ2-5 genes cover what lies past the CDR3, so the full variable domain is DSGVTQTPKHLITATGQRVTLRCSPRSGDLSVYWYQQSLDQGLQFLIQYYNGEERAKGNILERFSAQQFPDLHSELNLSSLELGDSALYFCASSVGQGQRGETQYFGPGTRLLVL.